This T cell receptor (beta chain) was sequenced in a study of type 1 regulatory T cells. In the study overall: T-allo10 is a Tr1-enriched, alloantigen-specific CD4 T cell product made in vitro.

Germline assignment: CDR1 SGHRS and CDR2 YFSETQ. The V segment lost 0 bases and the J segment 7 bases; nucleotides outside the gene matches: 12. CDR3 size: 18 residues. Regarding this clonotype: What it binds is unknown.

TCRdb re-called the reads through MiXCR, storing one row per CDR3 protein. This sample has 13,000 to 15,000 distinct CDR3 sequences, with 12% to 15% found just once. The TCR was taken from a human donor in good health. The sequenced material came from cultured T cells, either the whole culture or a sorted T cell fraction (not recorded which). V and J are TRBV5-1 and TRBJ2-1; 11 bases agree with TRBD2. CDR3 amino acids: CASSLGLAGSPVRNEQFF. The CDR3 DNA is TGCGCCAGCAGCTTGGGACTAGCGGGGTCCCCTGTCAGGAATGAGCAGTTCTTC.